What follows describes a single TCR beta chain. Its target is not known. The data belong to a study of chemoradiotherapy in HPV16-positive cancers. This CDR3 is built from 14 residues. Germline CDR1 is KGHSH and CDR2 is LQKENI. V dropped 6 bases and J dropped 3 bases, with 15 bases sitting between them. Clones were sequenced by immunoSEQ multiplex PCR, and TCRdb holds only the in-frame ones, with some missing. The data show approximately 58,000 clones, roughly nine tenths seen once. Samples were taken several times over chemoradiotherapy. Study-level points and caveats: During treatment, candidate HPV-specific clones and E7-related motifs expanded in tumor.

Sequenced material: blood, taken from a patient who underwent chemoradiotherapy. The rearrangement uses TRBV18 and TRBJ2-7; TRBD1 or TRBD2 may be the D gene (5 bases each). This sequence was found in a human donor with HPV-associated anogenital cancer. CDR3 nucleotide sequence: TGTGCCAGCTCTCCAACGGGACGTGACTACGAGCAGTACTTC. Residues: CASSPTGRDYEQYF.